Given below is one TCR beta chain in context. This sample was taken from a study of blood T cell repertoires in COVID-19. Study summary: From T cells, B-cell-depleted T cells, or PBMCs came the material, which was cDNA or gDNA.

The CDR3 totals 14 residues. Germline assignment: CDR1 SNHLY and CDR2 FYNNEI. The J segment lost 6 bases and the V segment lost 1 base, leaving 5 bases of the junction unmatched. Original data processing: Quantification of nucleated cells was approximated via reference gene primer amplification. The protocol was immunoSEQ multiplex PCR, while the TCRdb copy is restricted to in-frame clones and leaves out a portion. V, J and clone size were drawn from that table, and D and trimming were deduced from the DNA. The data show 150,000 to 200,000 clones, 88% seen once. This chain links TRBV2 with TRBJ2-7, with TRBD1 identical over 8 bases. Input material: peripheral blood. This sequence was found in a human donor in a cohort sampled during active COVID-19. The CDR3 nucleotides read TGTGCCAGCAGTGAAGGACAGGGGATCGGCGAGCAGTACTTC. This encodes CASSEGQGIGEQYF.